The 30 T cell receptor beta chains below come from one sample, sequenced in a study of a mutant IDH1 vaccine in newly diagnosed glioma. TCRdb's table, derived via immunoSEQ multiplex PCR, lists solely in-frame clones and lacks some. The sample gives fewer than 55,000 clones, roughly two thirds of which show up once; about 5% is in the top ten. The antigens of these receptors remain unknown. Time point indicated: week 47, end of study. Doses comprised 300 ug of mutant IDH1 20-mer peptide each, plus topical imiquimod. The material was peripheral blood mononuclear cells (PBMCs), obtained from a glioma patient whose treatment included an IDH1 peptide vaccine. These receptor sequences come from a man in his forties or fifties with glioma. Some clones in this sample may be carry-over from other donors' samples.

The chain combines TRBV10-3 with TRBJ2-3, with TRBD2 as a possible D gene (6 bases). CDR3 length: 16 residues. CDR1 is ENHRY, CDR2 SYGVKD, per germline. Between the trimmed V and J ends, which lost 4 bases and 0 bases, there was a span of 14 bases. CDR3 amino acids: CAISGKTSASTDTQYF. CDR3 nucleotides: TGTGCCATCAGTGGGAAGACTAGTGCTAGCACAGATACGCAGTATTTT.

With respect to this clone: A read error may account for a junction end that differs from germline. The chain uses TRBV19 and TRBJ1-5; D is perhaps TRBD1 (6 bases). The CDR3 consists of 13 residues. Germline loops: CDR1 LNHDA, CDR2 SQIVND (reference sequence). The CDR3 region is CASRVDSEHPQHF. CDR3 DNA sequence: TGTGCGAGTAGAGTGGACAGTGAGCATCCCCAGCATTTT.

The chain couples TRBV29-1 to TRBJ1-2; D uncertain. This CDR3 is 11 amino acids long. Germline-derived CDR1 and CDR2 are SQVTM and ANQGSEA. Trimming shortened V by 8 bases and J by 8 bases, and 15 bases separated the two germline ends. The CDR3 spells CSPERRGGYTF. The CDR3 nucleotides are TGCAGCCCCGAACGGAGAGGCGGCTACACCTTC.

The CDR3 is CASSLRTGNQPQHF. CDR3 in DNA: TGTGCCAGCAGCTTAAGAACAGGGAACCAGCCCCAGCATTTT. The V call is TRBV11-2, the J call TRBJ1-5; D perhaps matches TRBD1 (6 bases). V shed 2 bases and J shed 7 bases, with 12 bases lying between them. The CDR3 loop spans 14 amino acids. Germline values: CDR1 SGHAT, CDR2 FQNNGV.

This clone has just a few counts. The chain has TRBV11-2 and TRBJ1-6; D is unclear. Germline CDR1 SGHAT, CDR2 FQNNGV. Between the trimmed V and J ends, which lost 4 bases and 0 bases, there was a span of 4 bases. CDR3 length: 14 residues. The CDR3 sequence is CASSSSSYNSPLHF. The CDR3 DNA sequence: TGTGCCAGCAGCTCGAGCTCCTATAATTCACCCCTCCACTTT.

This clone has just one count. The chain recombines TRBV14 with TRBJ2-4; weak D call: TRBD1 (6 bases). V lost 1 base and J 4 bases, leaving 20 bases between the germline ends. Germline V lookup: CDR1 SGHDN, CDR2 FVKESK. This CDR3 region has 18 residues. The CDR3 loop is CASSQVPRDIWGKNIQYF. CDR3 coding DNA: TGTGCCAGCAGCCAAGTACCCCGGGACATTTGGGGGAAAAACATTCAGTACTTC.

The chain has TRBV2 and TRBJ1-4; the match to TRBD1 covers 9 bases. This CDR3 region has 15 residues. With V trimmed by 6 bases and J by 5 bases, 7 bases remained unmatched. Germline CDR1 reads SNHLY; CDR2 reads FYNNEI. CDR3 residues: CASSRTGQGNEKLFF. As DNA, the CDR3 is TGTGCCAGCAGCCGAACTGGACAGGGGAATGAAAAACTGTTTTTT.

The chain couples TRBV18 to TRBJ2-7; D unclear. Trimming removed 5 bases from V and 5 bases from J, with 19 bases in between. The CDR3 length is 15 residues. The germline gives CDR1 KGHSH, CDR2 LQKENI. CDR3 loop: CASSSLGSFDDEQYF. CDR3 bases: TGTGCCAGCTCATCTTTGGGAAGTTTTGACGACGAGCAGTACTTC.

This sequence joins TRBV9 and TRBJ1-3; TRBD1 is a possible D gene (5 bases). Germline V gives CDR1 SGDLS, CDR2 YYNGEE. The CDR3 has 16 residues. V dropped 1 base and J dropped 0 bases, with 11 bases sitting between them. The CDR3 loop reads CASSVKGRGSGNTIYF. The CDR3 DNA reads as TGTGCCAGCAGCGTAAAGGGACGGGGCTCTGGAAACACCATATATTTT.

The chain links TRBV6-5 to TRBJ2-5; unclear D gene. From germline, CDR1 is MNHEY and CDR2 SVGAGI. There are 11 residues in the CDR3. V shed 6 bases and J shed 5 bases, with 7 bases lying between them. CDR3 protein: CASSHSETQYF. Here the CDR3 DNA reads TGTGCCAGCAGCCACTCTGAGACCCAGTACTTC.

This clone was seen a handful of times. This chain connects TRBV5-8 to TRBJ1-1, with D possibly TRBD1 on 5 matching bases. V lost 3 bases to trimming and J lost 0 bases, with 12 bases between them. The CDR3 contains 15 residues. The germline gives CDR1 SGHTS, CDR2 YDEGEE. The CDR3: CASSSGTGLNTEAFF. The CDR3, as DNA: TGTGCCAGCAGCTCCGGGACGGGATTGAACACTGAAGCTTTCTTT.

The chain employs TRBV14 and TRBJ2-3; D perhaps matches TRBD1 (6 bases). Germline values: CDR1 SGHDN, CDR2 FVKESK. This CDR3 region has 17 residues. Trimming cost V 4 bases and J 1 base, with 18 bases left between them. CDR3 bases: TGTGCCAGCAGCCCGAAAAACAGGGCGTTAGGCACAGATACGCAGTATTTT. This sequence encodes CASSPKNRALGTDTQYF.

The chain links TRBV30 to TRBJ2-5; 12 nucleotides agree with TRBD2. The CDR3 has 19 amino acids. The V and J ends lost 2 bases and 1 base, in that order; junction bases with no gene match: 14. Germline lookup yields CDR1 GTSNPN and CDR2 SVGIG (reference sequence). The CDR3 DNA is TGTGCCTGGAGTTCTTGGGGGGTTACTAGCGGGGGGTCCCAAGAGACCCAGTACTTC. Its protein is CAWSSWGVTSGGSQETQYF.

The rearrangement joins TRBV4-1 to TRBJ1-5, with 10 bases fitting TRBD1. CDR3 length: 14 residues. V was clipped by 5 bases and J by 4 bases; unmatched bases: 2. CDR1 and CDR2 from the germline V gene are MGHRA and YSYEKL. CDR3 DNA sequence: TGCGCCAGCAGCGCGGACAGGGGGAATCAGCCCCAGCATTTT. It translates to CASSADRGNQPQHF.

V and J are TRBV7-9 and TRBJ2-5, with a possible D match to TRBD2 (5 bases). V was pared by 2 bases and J by 5 bases, with 18 bases between. In germline, CDR1 is SEHNR, CDR2 FQNEAQ (reference sequence). The CDR3 length is 16 residues. DNA of the CDR3: TGTGCCAGCAGCTTACCCAACACGCCGGGGTTGGAGACCCAGTACTTC. This codes for CASSLPNTPGLETQYF.

This chain joins TRBV5-5 and TRBJ1-1; no firm D call. The germline V gene has CDR1 SGHKS and CDR2 YYEKEE (reference sequence). The CDR3 is made up of 13 amino acids. Deletions cut 4 bases from V and 7 bases from J, with 14 bases between. CDR3 protein: CASSTPLHHEAFF. The CDR3 DNA reads as TGTGCCAGCAGCACACCTTTACACCATGAAGCTTTCTTT. The variable domain in full, with the rest retrieved from reference TRBV5-5 and TRBJ1-1, is DAGVTQSPTHLIKTRGQQVTLRCSPISGHKSVSWYQQVLGQGPQFIFQYYEKEERGRGNFPDRFSARQFPNYSSELNVNALLLGDSALYLCASSTPLHHEAFFGQGTRLTVV.

This clone was recorded only once. V and J are TRBV6-1 and TRBJ2-2; D is ambiguous. This CDR3 is built from 13 residues. Germline values: CDR1 MNHNS, CDR2 SASEGT. V lost 7 bases and J lost 3, with 9 bases in between. The CDR3 DNA is TGTGCCAGCATCGATCCCTACACCGGGGAGCTGTTTTTT. Translated, it gives CASIDPYTGELFF.

V is TRBV7-3 and J is TRBJ1-2, with a possible D match to TRBD1 (6 bases). Germline CDR1 SGHTA, CDR2 FQGTGA. V lost 2 bases to trimming and J lost 3 bases, with 13 bases between them. The CDR3 spans 15 residues. The DNA of the CDR3 is TGTGCCAGCAGCTTAGGGGGCCAGGAACACTATGGCTACACCTTC. Protein: CASSLGGQEHYGYTF.

This clone was counted a few times. The rearrangement links TRBV13 to TRBJ1-2, with unresolved D. The V and J ends lost 6 bases and 8 bases respectively, with 13 bases between them. The CDR3 loop spans 12 amino acids. From germline, CDR1 is PRHDT and CDR2 FYEKMQ (reference sequence). The CDR3: CASSEGYGGYTF. CDR3 in DNA: TGTGCCAGCAGTGAGGGTTATGGCGGCTACACCTTC.

The chain recombines TRBV18 with TRBJ2-7, with D unresolved. The V gene lost 1 base and the J gene lost 2 bases, with 15 bases spanning the gap. This CDR3 has 16 amino acids. The germline V gene encodes CDR1 KGHSH and CDR2 LQKENI. In DNA, the CDR3 is TGTGCCAGCTCACCACAGGGTGGGTCGGTTACCTACGAGCAGTACTTC. Encoded protein: CASSPQGGSVTYEQYF.

The gene calls are TRBV4-1 and TRBJ1-2, with 7 bases that match TRBD1. V was clipped by 0 bases and J by 0 bases; unmatched bases: 4. Germline V CDR1 and CDR2: MGHRA, YSYEKL. The CDR3 sequence is 16 residues long. CDR3 sequence reads: CASSQDPTGTNYGYTF. The CDR3 DNA is TGCGCCAGCAGCCAAGACCCGACAGGGACTAACTATGGCTACACCTTC.

The chain is built from TRBV2 and TRBJ1-4; no clear D gene. Germline CDR1 reads SNHLY; CDR2 reads FYNNEI. There are 13 residues in the CDR3. The V and J ends lost 6 bases and 8 bases respectively, with 13 bases between them. CDR3 sequence (DNA): TGTGCCAGCAGAGCCCTGGAAAGAGAAAAACTGTTTTTT. Translated: CASRALEREKLFF.

This chain joins TRBV29-1 and TRBJ2-1; D is unclear. CDR1 and CDR2 from the germline V gene are SQVTM and ANQGSEA. CDR3 length equals 13 residues. V was shortened by 0 bases and J by 6 bases, with 9 bases between the two germline ends. The CDR3 nucleotides read TGCAGCGTTGAAGATGGGAAGGGCAATGAGCAGTTCTTC. This translates into CSVEDGKGNEQFF.

This chain joins TRBV14 and TRBJ1-2; possibly TRBD1 for D (6 bases). Germline CDR1 and CDR2: SGHDN and FVKESK. V was clipped by 5 bases and J by 8 bases, with 12 bases between them. The CDR3 consists of 12 residues. DNA of the CDR3: TGTGCCAGCAGCGACACAGGGTACGGCTACACCTTC. Its translation: CASSDTGYGYTF.

V usage is TRBV9 and J usage is TRBJ2-7, with 9 bases that match TRBD1. Looked up from germline, CDR1 is SGDLS and CDR2 is YYNGEE. The CDR3 covers 15 residues. The V segment lost 4 bases and the J segment 2 bases; nucleotides outside the gene matches: 7. The CDR3 spells CASSQGQGGPYEQYF. The CDR3, as DNA: TGTGCCAGCAGCCAGGGACAGGGTGGTCCCTACGAGCAGTACTTC.

This chain joins TRBV29-1 and TRBJ2-2, with TRBD1 as a possible D gene (6 bases). The CDR3 is 14 amino acids. CDR1 and CDR2 (germline): SQVTM, ANQGSEA. V was cut by 7 bases and J by 6 bases, with 18 bases left in between. The CDR3 nucleotides read TGCAGCGCCGCGCTACAGGGTCGGGCCGGGGAGCTGTTTTTT. Its protein product is CSAALQGRAGELFF.

This clone has more than one count but fewer than ten. The V call is TRBV25-1, the J call TRBJ1-1, with a tentative D call TRBD1 (5 bases). The CDR3 spans 12 residues. Germline CDR1 reads MGHDK; CDR2 reads SYGVNS. Trimming shortened V by 1 base and J by 7 bases, and 7 bases separated the two germline ends. The CDR3 is CASSEWGSEAFF. CDR3 DNA sequence: TGTGCCAGCAGTGAATGGGGCAGTGAAGCTTTCTTT.

V gene TRBV19 combines with J gene TRBJ1-1; possibly TRBD1 for D (6 bases). With 5 bases removed from V and 3 bases from J, the gap between germline ends came to 13 bases. The CDR3 length is 14 residues. The germline V gene encodes CDR1 LNHDA and CDR2 SQIVND (reference sequence). CDR3 amino acids: CASSARGGDTEAFF. CDR3 DNA: TGTGCCAGTAGTGCAAGGGGGGGGGACACTGAAGCTTTCTTT.

This chain uses TRBV6-6 with TRBJ1-3; unclear D gene. V was clipped by 7 bases and J by 4 bases, with 2 bases between them. The CDR3 is 10 residues long. Looked up from germline, CDR1 is MNHNY and CDR2 is SVGAGI (reference sequence). The CDR3 reads CASTGNTIYF. CDR3 bases: TGTGCCAGCACCGGAAACACCATATATTTT.

The rearrangement joins TRBV27 to TRBJ2-1; 11 bases fit TRBD2. The junction had 9 bases not matched to a gene; V was cut back by 5 bases and J by 9 bases. CDR3 length equals 15 residues. Germline values: CDR1 MNHEY, CDR2 SMNVEV (reference sequence). The CDR3 is CASSLIAGGPGEQFF. The CDR3 coding sequence is TGTGCCAGCAGTCTTATAGCGGGAGGGCCGGGTGAGCAGTTCTTC.